The T cell receptor (beta chain) described here comes from a study of T cells in Graves' hyperthyroidism and ophthalmopathy. Study-wide background: Blood from the periphery was taken at initial diagnosis, before any treatment.

Ophthalmopathy patients had Clinical Activity Score at least 3, NOSPECS grade at least 4, duration under 3 months. Orbital computed tomography, thyroid ultrasound, serum thyroxine and TRAb, and clinical symptoms together informed the diagnoses. PBMCs were derived from roughly 9.6 ml fresh peripheral blood. The germline gives CDR1 SGHAT, CDR2 FQNNGV. The ends lost 6 bases at V and 8 bases at J; junction bases unmatched: 5. The CDR3 has 13 residues. This clonotype was counted ten times or more. From RNA transcripts, TCR beta CDR3 regions were amplified. Using the HTBI primer set, a first-round RT-PCR was run on the TCR CDR3. TCRdb recomputed calls from the multiplex PCR reads with MiXCR, one row per CDR3 protein. The sample contains approximately 430,000 distinct CDR3 sequences, roughly 14% of which appear only once.

Input material: blood. V usage is TRBV11-2 and J usage is TRBJ1-2, with 11 positions matching TRBD1. The receptor was isolated from a man aged 18 to 35 with Graves' ophthalmopathy. The CDR3 is CASRQDRGQGYTF. The CDR3 DNA reads TGTGCCAGCAGACAGGACAGGGGGCAAGGCTACACCTTC.